Listed below are T cell receptor beta chains from one sample, sequenced in a study of control samples from healthy donors and cancer patients. Assay used: immunoSEQ multiplex PCR; TCRdb lists only in-frame clones, some missing. The table shows about 51,000 clones, with roughly 80% occurring only once. Sequenced input: blood. The receptor set was obtained from a man in his 70s in good health. The CDR3 runs from the conserved cysteine through the conserved F or W. The order of the fields is V gene, D gene, clone size, J gene, CDR3 DNA, CDR3 protein. A D gene is named only where the DNA matches it firmly. Rows may omit the clone size; those that give it use once, few, many or a size class.

V: TRBV7-9; D: NA; size: NA; J: TRBJ1-2; DNA: TGTGCCAGCAGCACTCTCAGGGTCGACTATGGCTACACCTTC; CDR3: CASSTLRVDYGYTF
V: TRBV6-6; D: TRBD2; size: once; J: TRBJ2-3; DNA: TGTGCCAGCAGTTCCGGGACTAGCGGCTATACGCAGTATTTT; CDR3: CASSSGTSGYTQYF
V: TRBV30; D: NA; size: few; J: TRBJ1-1; DNA: TGTGCCTGGGGGGACGGGAACACTGAAGCTTTCTTT; CDR3: CAWGDGNTEAFF
V: TRBV24-1; D: TRBD1; size: NA; J: TRBJ2-1; DNA: TGTGCCACCAGTGATTGGGTGGCAGGGGGAAATGAGCAGTTCTTC; CDR3: CATSDWVAGGNEQFF
V: TRBV2; D: NA; size: NA; J: TRBJ1-2; DNA: TGTGCCAGCAGTCCCGCGACGGAGCGGTACTATGGCTACACCTTC; CDR3: CASSPATERYYGYTF
V: TRBV9; D: NA; size: few; J: TRBJ1-2; DNA: TGTGCCAGCACGACTGGGGGGTATTCGGGCGGCTACACCTTC; CDR3: CASTTGGYSGGYTF
V: TRBV3-1/TRBV3-2; D: NA; size: NA; J: TRBJ2-5; DNA: TGTGCCAGCAGGCACATCCGGGGCCCCCTATTGGAGACCCAGTACTTC; CDR3: CASRHIRGPLLETQYF
V: TRBV5-4; D: NA; size: NA; J: TRBJ1-2; DNA: TGTGCCAGCAGCTCTGGGGTTGGGTTTGTGGGCTACACCTTC; CDR3: CASSSGVGFVGYTF
V: TRBV29-1; D: NA; size: NA; J: TRBJ1-2; DNA: TGCAGCTTACGCCAGGGTCGGGATGGCTACACCTTC; CDR3: CSLRQGRDGYTF
V: TRBV7-6; D: TRBD1; size: NA; J: TRBJ2-3; DNA: TGTGCCAGCAGCTCCGTATCCGATCCGGGACAGGAATGGGAGACGCAGTATTTT; CDR3: CASSSVSDPGQEWETQYF
V: TRBV27; D: TRBD2; size: NA; J: TRBJ2-3; DNA: TGTGCCCCCTCGAGGGCTAGCGGGAGTAAAGATACGCAGTATTTT; CDR3: CAPSRASGSKDTQYF
V: TRBV2; D: NA; size: NA; J: TRBJ2-1; DNA: TGTGCCAGCACGACGGGGGGCTCACCCAATGAGCAGTTCTTC; CDR3: CASTTGGSPNEQFF
V: TRBV6-4; D: NA; size: NA; J: TRBJ1-6; DNA: TGTGCCAGCAGTGAGGTGGGCCTTAATTCACCCCTCCACTTT; CDR3: CASSEVGLNSPLHF
V: TRBV7-8; D: NA; size: NA; J: TRBJ1-5; DNA: TGTGCCAGCAGCGGAGACAGAAATCAGCCCCAGCATTTT; CDR3: CASSGDRNQPQHF
V: TRBV4-2; D: NA; size: NA; J: TRBJ2-1; DNA: TGTGCCAGCAGCCGCTCAAGCGGAAATGAGCAGTTCTTC; CDR3: CASSRSSGNEQFF
V: TRBV28; D: NA; size: few; J: TRBJ1-2; DNA: TGTGCCAGCAGTTTCGGGTCTCCCAAACACTCCCCCCCCACCTTC; CDR3: CASSFGSPKHSPPTF
V: TRBV30; D: NA; size: NA; J: TRBJ2-2; DNA: TGTGCCTGGACCCTAACGGGGACCGGGGAGCTGTTTTTT; CDR3: CAWTLTGTGELFF
V: TRBV19; D: NA; size: NA; J: TRBJ2-7; DNA: TGTGCCAGTAGTATAGAAAGGTTTCCGACGAGTGAGCAGTACTTC; CDR3: CASSIERFPTSEQYF
V: TRBV7-9; D: NA; size: NA; J: TRBJ2-1; DNA: TGTGCCAGCAGCTTTGTTTGGGGGACCAAAAACAATGAGCAGTTCTTC; CDR3: CASSFVWGTKNNEQFF
V: TRBV5-4; D: TRBD1; size: NA; J: TRBJ1-2; DNA: TGTGCCAGCAGCCCCGGGGGCAGGGGGTCTAACTATGGCTACACCTTC; CDR3: CASSPGGRGSNYGYTF
V: TRBV7-8; D: TRBD1; size: NA; J: TRBJ1-5; DNA: TGTGCCAGCAGCGAGGGGGACAGTCGAAATCAGCCCCAGCATTTT; CDR3: CASSEGDSRNQPQHF
V: TRBV7-8; D: TRBD1; size: NA; J: TRBJ1-1; DNA: TGTGCCAGCAGCCTGTTTGACAGGGATGCTGAAGCTTTCTTT; CDR3: CASSLFDRDAEAFF
V: TRBV12-3/TRBV12-4; D: NA; size: NA; J: TRBJ2-7; DNA: TGTGCCAGCAGACTCAGGGCCGAGCAGTACTTC; CDR3: CASRLRAEQYF
V: TRBV11-3; D: TRBD1; size: NA; J: TRBJ1-2; DNA: TGTGCCAGCAGCCCAGACAGGGGGAGGAATGGCTACACCTTC; CDR3: CASSPDRGRNGYTF
V: TRBV30; D: TRBD1; size: NA; J: TRBJ1-1; DNA: TGTGCCTGGAGTGTAGACAGGGCAGGGACTGAAGCTTTCTTT; CDR3: CAWSVDRAGTEAFF
V: TRBV2; D: TRBD2; size: NA; J: TRBJ2-2; DNA: TGTGCCAGCAGTGATTTAGCTAGCGGATTCACCGGGGAGCTGTTTTTT; CDR3: CASSDLASGFTGELFF
V: TRBV2; D: NA; size: NA; J: TRBJ2-3; DNA: TGTGCCAGCAGCCCCGGACAGTTTAGAGATACGCAGTATTTT; CDR3: CASSPGQFRDTQYF
V: TRBV6-6; D: NA; size: NA; J: TRBJ1-5; DNA: TGTGCCAGCAGGAAACAGGGATATAGCAATCAGCCCCAGCATTTT; CDR3: CASRKQGYSNQPQHF
V: TRBV11-2; D: NA; size: NA; J: TRBJ2-7; DNA: TGTGCCAGCAGCTTAGTTAGGGGATCCTACGAGCAGTACTTC; CDR3: CASSLVRGSYEQYF
V: TRBV6-5; D: NA; size: NA; J: TRBJ1-2; DNA: TGTGCCAGCAGTTACCTCGGGGGCGCGGATGGCTACACCTTC; CDR3: CASSYLGGADGYTF
V: TRBV5-1; D: TRBD2; size: NA; J: TRBJ2-2; DNA: TGCGCCAGCAGCTCGACTAGCCCGAACACCGGGGAGCTGTTTTTT; CDR3: CASSSTSPNTGELFF
V: TRBV2; D: NA; size: NA; J: TRBJ1-2; DNA: TGTGCCAGCAGTGGAAGAGGTTCAAGCGGTGGCTACACCTTC; CDR3: CASSGRGSSGGYTF
V: TRBV20-1; D: NA; size: NA; J: TRBJ1-4; DNA: TGCAGTGCTAGTAGGTTGGGAGTCGCGGATGAAAAACTGTTTTTT; CDR3: CSASRLGVADEKLFF
V: TRBV5-4; D: NA; size: few; J: TRBJ2-5; DNA: TGTGCCAGCAGCCCCAGAGGGCAGACCCAAGAGACCCAGTACTTC; CDR3: CASSPRGQTQETQYF
V: TRBV2; D: NA; size: NA; J: TRBJ1-2; DNA: TGTGCCAGCAGTGTGGGGTCAGGGTTTAAGGATGGCTACACCTTC; CDR3: CASSVGSGFKDGYTF
V: TRBV18; D: TRBD1; size: few; J: TRBJ1-4; DNA: TGTGCCAGCTCATCGGGACAGGGGAGGAATGAAAAACTGTTTTTT; CDR3: CASSSGQGRNEKLFF
V: TRBV4-1; D: NA; size: NA; J: TRBJ1-2; DNA: TGCGCCAGCAGCCTTGACAGCTACTATGGCTACACCTTC; CDR3: CASSLDSYYGYTF
V: TRBV2; D: TRBD2; size: NA; J: TRBJ2-1; DNA: TGTGCCAGCAGACCGGGACTAGCGGGGGGGCAAAGGAGGATCTTC; CDR3: CASRPGLAGGQRRIF
V: TRBV28; D: NA; size: NA; J: TRBJ2-7; DNA: TGTGCCAGCACCCTCCCGACAAGCTACGAGCAGTACTTC; CDR3: CASTLPTSYEQYF
V: TRBV5-1; D: NA; size: once; J: TRBJ2-2; DNA: TGCGCCAGCAGAAGGGACTCAGGGGGCGGGGAGCTGTTTTTT; CDR3: CASRRDSGGGELFF
V: TRBV5-6; D: NA; size: once; J: TRBJ2-7; DNA: TGTGCCAGCAGCTTCGTGGGAGGGGGCGAGCAGTACTTC; CDR3: CASSFVGGGEQYF
V: TRBV7-2; D: NA; size: NA; J: TRBJ2-5; DNA: TGTGCCAGCAGCTTGGTGGATTCACCCGAGACCCAGTACTTC; CDR3: CASSLVDSPETQYF
V: TRBV4-2; D: TRBD1; size: NA; J: TRBJ1-1; DNA: TGTGCCAGCAGCCAACCAGGGGGGAACACTGAAGCTTTCTTT; CDR3: CASSQPGGNTEAFF
V: TRBV6-5; D: NA; size: few; J: TRBJ1-1; DNA: TGTGCCAGCAGTTACTCACGGGGGACATCCACTGAAGCTTTCTTT; CDR3: CASSYSRGTSTEAFF
V: TRBV28; D: TRBD1; size: few; J: TRBJ1-2; DNA: TGTGCCAGCAGTCCCCCCGGGACAGGGCACATCAGGGGCTACACCTTC; CDR3: CASSPPGTGHIRGYTF
V: TRBV15; D: NA; size: NA; J: TRBJ1-2; DNA: TGTGCCACCAGAAGAGATCGGCTACAGCCTGCCGACTATGGCTACACCTTC; CDR3: CATRRDRLQPADYGYTF